Presented here are 15 T cell receptor beta chains from one specimen sequenced in a study of T cell repertoires in cytomegalovirus infection. No antigen is known for these receptors. One entry per CDR3 protein, called by TCRdb with MiXCR from the reads. The profile shows hundreds of thousands of distinct CDR3 sequences, approximately 31% of them singletons. The sequencing used cultured CD8+ T cells from PBMCs, collected from culture after CMV antigen stimulation. The origin of the receptors is a human donor in good health (CMV status not recorded). Some clones in this sample may be carry-over from other donors' samples.

There are a few counts of this clonotype. This chain links TRBV28 with TRBJ1-4; possibly TRBD1 for D (5 bases). The V gene's germline CDR1 is MDHEN and CDR2 SYDVKM. V was pared by 2 bases and J by 4 bases, with 20 bases between. The CDR3 covers 18 residues. The CDR3 DNA sequence: TGTGCCAGCAGTTTAGAATTGGATGGCAGGGCTATTAATGAAAAACTGTTTTTT. The encoded protein is CASSLELDGRAINEKLFF.

This clonotype has more than one count but fewer than ten. This chain uses TRBV25-1 with TRBJ2-7, with a possible D match to TRBD1 (6 bases). The CDR3 covers 15 residues. Trimming shortened V by 7 bases and J by 7 bases, and 23 bases separated the two germline ends. Germline V CDR1 and CDR2: MGHDK, SYGVNS. The CDR3 region has the DNA TGTGCCAGCACCGACAGAGGCAGGGGCCACGAGGAGCAGTACTTC. Translated, it gives CASTDRGRGHEEQYF.

In this sample, this clonotype turned up a few times. The CDR3 DNA follows: TGTGCCAGCAGTTTATTTTCATATAGCAATCAGCCCCAGCATTTT. As protein: CASSLFSYSNQPQHF. V gene TRBV28 combines with J gene TRBJ1-5; no clear D gene. CDR3 length: 15 amino acids. The germline V gene has CDR1 MDHEN and CDR2 SYDVKM. The germline V and J ends were trimmed by 1 base and 0 bases, with 7 bases remaining between them.

Many counts were recorded for this clonotype. The rearrangement links TRBV6-1 to TRBJ1-5; no clear D. V shed 2 bases and J shed 2 bases, with 10 bases lying between them. Per germline, CDR1 MNHNS and CDR2 SASEGT. CDR3 length equals 15 residues. This chain's CDR3 is CASSEIGGGNQPQHF. The CDR3 DNA reads TGTGCCAGCAGTGAAATAGGTGGGGGCAATCAGCCCCAGCATTTT.

This chain joins TRBV23-1 and TRBJ2-3; weak D call: TRBD1 (6 bases). TRBV23-1 is an ORF, and what it does is uncertain. CDR3 length: 15 residues. V was shortened by 7 bases and J by 4 bases, with 18 bases between the two germline ends. The CDR3 loop reads CASIRAPTGSDTQYF. Written as DNA, the CDR3 is TGCGCCAGCATTCGAGCCCCCACAGGGTCAGATACGCAGTATTTT.

The chain joins TRBV28 to TRBJ2-1; 11 nucleotides align to TRBD2. J was trimmed by 10 bases and V by 6 bases; bases with no gene match: 11. Germline V gene sequence: CDR1 MDHEN, CDR2 SYDVKM. The CDR3 contains 15 residues. The CDR3 nucleotides are TGTGCCAGCAGCCCGACTAGCGGGGTTGGAGGAGAGCAGTTCTTC. Translation: CASSPTSGVGGEQFF.

The sample holds a few counts of this clonotype. The chain recombines TRBV7-9 with TRBJ1-2, with D perhaps matching TRBD1 (6 bases). The CDR3 consists of 14 residues. Germline V gives CDR1 SEHNR, CDR2 FQNEAQ (reference sequence). V was clipped by 6 bases and J by 7 bases, with 18 bases between them. CDR3 coding DNA: TGTGCCAGCAGACCCGGGGGGGGGCAGACTGGCTACACCTTC. Translation: CASRPGGGQTGYTF. The variable domain in full, with the rest retrieved from reference TRBV7-9 and TRBJ1-2, is DTGVSQNPRHKITKRGQNVTFRCDPISEHNRLYWYRQTLGQGPEFLTYFQNEAQLEKSRLLSDRFSAERPKGSFSTLEIQRTEQGDSAMYLCASRPGGGQTGYTFGSGTRLTVV.

This clonotype was recorded once. This chain connects TRBV20-1 to TRBJ1-5; the D is unclear. The CDR3 is made up of 14 amino acids. Germline CDR1 reads DFQATT; CDR2 reads SNEGSKA (reference sequence). V lost 3 bases and J lost 2, with 11 bases in between. The CDR3 loop reads CSARKVSGNQPQHF. The DNA of the CDR3 is TGCAGTGCTAGGAAGGTCTCAGGCAATCAGCCCCAGCATTTT.

This clonotype was found a few times. The chain employs TRBV7-9 and TRBJ2-7, with D possibly being TRBD2 (7 bases). This CDR3 region has 15 residues. Between the trimmed V and J ends, which lost 5 bases and 1 base, there was a span of 15 bases. Germline values: CDR1 SEHNR, CDR2 FQNEAQ (reference sequence). CDR3 residues: CASSPMGGLSYEQYV. CDR3 coding DNA: TGTGCCAGCAGCCCGATGGGGGGGCTATCCTACGAGCAGTACGTC.

The rearrangement joins TRBV6-5 to TRBJ2-1, with 10 bases identical to TRBD2. CDR3 length: 14 amino acids. V lost 0 bases to trimming and J lost 8 bases; unmatched junction nucleotides: 1. Looked up from germline, CDR1 is MNHEY and CDR2 is SVGAGI. The CDR3 DNA is TGTGCCAGCAGTTACTCGGGGACTAGCGATGAGCAGTTCTTC. Translation: CASSYSGTSDEQFF.

The chain is built from TRBV19 and TRBJ1-5; 7 positions agree with TRBD1. With V trimmed by 9 bases and J by 4 bases, 6 bases remained unmatched. This CDR3 comprises 13 residues. Germline loops: CDR1 LNHDA, CDR2 SQIVND (reference sequence). In DNA form, the CDR3 reads TGTGCCAGCACGGGACAGTTTAATCAGCCCCAGCATTTT. Protein sequence: CASTGQFNQPQHF.

This clonotype turned up a few times. The V gene is TRBV2, the J gene TRBJ2-2; D call uncertain. The CDR3 loop spans 16 amino acids. The germline V gene encodes CDR1 SNHLY and CDR2 FYNNEI. V lost 0 bases and J lost 3, with 11 bases in between. The chain's CDR3 is CASSEALQGYTGELFF. CDR3 in DNA: TGTGCCAGCAGTGAAGCGCTTCAAGGCTACACCGGGGAGCTGTTTTTT.

This chain's CDR3 is CASPQMINEQFF. The CDR3 DNA reads TGTGCCAGCCCACAGATGATTAATGAGCAGTTCTTC. The chain is built from TRBV2 and TRBJ2-1; D gene uncertain. The germline V gene encodes CDR1 SNHLY and CDR2 FYNNEI. CDR3 size: 12 residues. V was cut by 8 bases and J by 7 bases, with 12 bases left in between.

This clonotype was counted a few times. The gene calls are TRBV2 and TRBJ1-6; 9 bases line up with TRBD1. The CDR3 is 15 amino acids. Looked up from germline, CDR1 is SNHLY and CDR2 is FYNNEI. Germline trimming cut 6 bases from V and 7 bases from J; bases unmatched to any gene: 7. CDR3 in DNA: TGTGCCAGCAGGAGGTTGGGACAGGGAAATTCACCCCTCCACTTT. It is translated as CASRRLGQGNSPLHF.

This clonotype has a handful of counts. The chain joins TRBV6-1 to TRBJ2-1; 9 positions agree with TRBD1. With 8 bases clipped from V and 6 bases from J, the junction kept 8 bases outside the gene matches. The germline CDR1 and CDR2 sequences are MNHNS and SASEGT. There are 14 residues in the CDR3. The chain's CDR3 is CASEDRGERNEQFF. CDR3 nucleotides: TGTGCCAGCGAAGACAGGGGGGAACGCAATGAGCAGTTCTTC.